This section outlines one TCR beta chain sequence together with its context. Antigen specificity is unknown. This record comes from a study of CD8 T cells in ankylosing spondylitis. Study-wide results and caveats: Relatively rare in peripheral blood, disease-linked clones were also CD8+. Both synovial fluid and blood in reactive arthritis had previously been reported to carry some motif variants. Made up of eight highly homologous variants, a TCR beta motif appeared characteristic of ankylosing spondylitis blood. As reported, disease-linked clones showed significant enrichment in matched ankylosing spondylitis synovial fluid.

CDR1 is SGHTA, CDR2 FQGNSA, per germline. This CDR3 is 15 amino acids long. With V trimmed by 3 bases and J by 5 bases, 6 bases remained unmatched. The TCR beta libraries were generated through quantitative 5'-RACE incorporating molecular barcodes. One entry per CDR3 protein, called by TCRdb with MiXCR from the 5' RACE reads. The data hold 700,000 to 1,000,000 distinct CDR3 sequences, with 10% to 15% observed a single time. Source material: blood, either unsorted or a sorted T cell fraction (not recorded which). The clonotype comes from a male donor with ankylosing spondylitis. The V call is TRBV7-2, the J call TRBJ2-4; 8 bases line up with TRBD2. The CDR3 loop reads CASSLVSGGENIQYF. The CDR3 DNA sequence: TGTGCCAGCAGCTTGGTATCGGGAGGGGAAAACATTCAGTACTTC.